The 15 T cell receptor beta chains listed next were all sequenced from one sample in a study of shared clonotypes between healthy human individuals. TCRdb keeps only in-frame clones here, not all; method: immunoSEQ multiplex PCR. The sample includes 2.3 million or so clones, 85% to 95% seen only once; the top ten take under 0.45%. The specimen sequenced was naive CD4+ T cells from PBMCs. Subset given: CD45RA+ positively selected. The receptors were sampled from a man aged 18-30 years in good health. Some clones in this sample may be carry-over from other donors' samples.

CDR3 amino acids: CASSFLPDSNNEQFF. The DNA for the CDR3 is TGCGCCAGCAGCTTCCTCCCCGACAGTAACAATGAGCAGTTCTTC. The gene calls are TRBV5-1 and TRBJ2-1; D might be TRBD1 (5 bases). CDR3 length: 15 residues. Trimming cost V 2 bases and J 5 bases, with 14 bases left between them. Germline CDR1 and CDR2: SGHRS and YFSETQ.

This clone was seen only once. The chain carries TRBV6-6 and TRBJ2-2, with D unresolved. CDR3 size: 13 residues. V lost 11 bases and J 4 bases, leaving 14 bases between the germline ends. The germline V gene encodes CDR1 MNHNY and CDR2 SVGAGI (reference sequence). The CDR3 loop is CAARWALTGELFF. The CDR3 DNA is TGTGCCGCTAGATGGGCCCTCACCGGGGAGCTGTTTTTT.

The gene calls are TRBV5-1 and TRBJ1-4, with no clear D. Germline V gene lookup returns CDR1 SGHRS and CDR2 YFSETQ. The CDR3 runs to 15 residues. V gave up 1 base and J gave up 5 bases, with 12 bases separating them. The CDR3 sequence is CASSLMGRTNEKLFF. The CDR3 DNA reads as TGCGCCAGCAGCTTGATGGGGAGGACCAATGAAAAACTGTTTTTT. The full variable domain, completed using reference TRBV5-1 and TRBJ1-4, is KAGVTQTPRYLIKTRGQQVTLSCSPISGHRSVSWYQQTPGQGLQFLFEYFSETQRNKGNFPGRFSGRQFSNSRSEMNVSTLELGDSALYLCASSLMGRTNEKLFFGSGTQLSVL.

This chain uses TRBV30 with TRBJ2-5; 9 positions agree with TRBD2. The CDR3 runs 13 residues. With 5 bases clipped from V and 4 bases from J, the junction kept 5 bases outside the gene matches. Germline lookup yields CDR1 GTSNPN and CDR2 SVGIG (reference sequence). As DNA, the CDR3 is TGTGCCTGGGGTGCGGGAGGGGGAGAGACCCAGTACTTC. Translation gives CAWGAGGGETQYF.

This clone has a single count. The CDR3 is CASSWEGNGGEKLFF. CDR3 DNA: TGTGCCAGCAGCTGGGAGGGAAACGGGGGTGAAAAACTGTTTTTT. The genes are TRBV5-6 and TRBJ1-4, with a tentative D call TRBD1 (5 bases). CDR3 length: 15 residues. Trimming removed 3 bases from V and 7 bases from J, with 16 bases in between. Germline values: CDR1 SGHDT, CDR2 YYEEEE.

The genes are TRBV28 and TRBJ1-5, with TRBD1 as a possible D gene (6 bases). Germline V gene sequence: CDR1 MDHEN, CDR2 SYDVKM. This CDR3 contains 14 residues. The V gene lost 4 bases and the J gene lost 5 bases, with 12 bases spanning the gap. Here the CDR3 reads CASSYPQGYQPQHF. CDR3 DNA sequence: TGTGCCAGCAGTTATCCACAGGGCTATCAGCCCCAGCATTTT.

The gene calls are TRBV7-8 and TRBJ2-7, with 9 bases matching TRBD2. The CDR3 extends over 14 amino acids. V dropped 0 bases and J dropped 6; count of bases not matched to a gene: 3. The germline CDR1 and CDR2 sequences are SGHVS and FQNEAQ. The CDR3 spells CASSLAGLAVEQYF. The CDR3 bases are TGTGCCAGCAGCTTAGCGGGACTAGCAGTCGAGCAGTACTTC.

The chain joins TRBV18 to TRBJ2-3, with D maybe TRBD1 (6 bases). The CDR3 extends over 17 amino acids. Trimming took off 2 bases at V and 0 bases at J, with 15 bases between the two ends. CDR1 and CDR2 (germline): KGHSH, LQKENI. The CDR3 nucleotides read TGTGCCAGCTCACCAATTAACAGGGATAGCAGCACAGATACGCAGTATTTT. Protein sequence: CASSPINRDSSTDTQYF.

This chain links TRBV28 with TRBJ2-7; 10 positions match TRBD2. Germline V lookup: CDR1 MDHEN, CDR2 SYDVKM. With 7 bases clipped from V and 0 bases from J, the junction kept 9 bases outside the gene matches. This CDR3 has 16 residues. The CDR3 spells CASKPPGLAFSYEQYF. The CDR3 DNA sequence: TGTGCCAGCAAACCGCCGGGACTAGCGTTCTCCTACGAGCAGTACTTC.

V is TRBV30 and J is TRBJ2-2; perhaps TRBD2 as D (6 bases). Germline-derived CDR1 and CDR2 are GTSNPN and SVGIG (reference sequence). The CDR3 runs 15 residues. Trimming left V 3 bases short and J 5 bases short, with 16 bases between. CDR3 DNA: TGTGCCTGGAGCTCGGGCCAGGGAGGAACCGGGGAGCTGTTTTTT. Amino acid sequence: CAWSSGQGGTGELFF.

The chain combines TRBV9 with TRBJ2-1, with D possibly matching TRBD1 (5 bases). V lost 7 bases and J lost 0, with 23 bases in between. CDR1 is SGDLS, CDR2 YYNGEE, per germline. The CDR3 sequence is 18 residues long. This chain's CDR3 is CASGPIRGGSSSYNEQFF. The CDR3 coding sequence is TGTGCCAGCGGACCCATTAGGGGCGGTTCGAGCTCCTACAATGAGCAGTTCTTC. Supplemented by reference TRBV9 and TRBJ2-1, the full variable domain reads DSGVTQTPKHLITATGQRVTLRCSPRSGDLSVYWYQQSLDQGLQFLIQYYNGEERAKGNILERFSAQQFPDLHSELNLSSLELGDSALYFCASGPIRGGSSSYNEQFFGPGTRLTVL.

This chain links TRBV4-1 with TRBJ2-3; 12 nucleotides match TRBD2. J gave up 6 bases and V 4 bases, and 8 bases lay outside the gene matches. The CDR3 is 16 amino acids. Germline assignment: CDR1 MGHRA and CDR2 YSYEKL. CDR3 amino acids: CASSRATSGRGDTQYF. The CDR3 coding sequence is TGCGCCAGCAGCCGAGCGACTAGCGGGAGAGGGGATACGCAGTATTTT.

Turning to this clone: Other DNA variants within this sample encode the same CDR3. V gene TRBV28 combines with J gene TRBJ2-7, with 8 bases that match TRBD1. Trimming at V came to 6 bases and at J to 1 base, leaving 2 bases not matched to a gene. CDR3 length: 13 amino acids. CDR1 and CDR2 from the germline V gene are MDHEN and SYDVKM. The CDR3 nucleotides are TGTGCCAGCAGAACAGGGGGGTCCTACGAGCAGTACTTC. The encoded protein is CASRTGGSYEQYF.

The chain couples TRBV18 to TRBJ1-1; D not resolved. Germline-derived CDR1 and CDR2 are KGHSH and LQKENI. Trimming removed 0 bases from V and 4 bases from J, with 12 bases in between. This CDR3 region has 15 residues. The CDR3 DNA follows: TGTGCCAGCTCACCACCGTCAGTGAGCGGCACTGAAGCTTTCTTT. This sequence encodes CASSPPSVSGTEAFF.

J is TRBJ2-3 and V is TRBV7-9; D not resolved. The CDR3 consists of 14 residues. Trimming pared 0 bases from V and 3 bases from J, leaving 7 bases between. Germline values: CDR1 SEHNR, CDR2 FQNEAQ (reference sequence). Here the CDR3 DNA reads TGTGCCAGCAGCTTAGCCTTGGGGACAGATACGCAGTATTTT. This encodes CASSLALGTDTQYF.